The clone carrying this T cell receptor beta chain turned up a few times. Its antigen is unknown. The entirety of the isolated RNA underwent reverse transcription, so expressed TCRB transcripts were sequenced. Reads from naive, central memory and regulatory T cell samples averaged about 3.3 million. Assay: immunoSEQ multiplex PCR; the TCRdb copy retains only in-frame clones and omits some. This sample has about 130,000 clones, with roughly a tenth found just once. This entry is derived from a study of beta chain features in type 1 diabetes. Study-level results: Fewer junction insertions and more nucleotide deletions appeared in type 1 diabetes patients. Still unanswered here is whether HLA type influences TCRB rearrangement.

Sorting with CD45RO/CCR7/CD25/CD127/CD95/CD27 yielded naive, central memory, regulatory and stem-like memory CD4+ cells. Germline V gene data show CDR1 as SGDLS and CDR2 as YYNGEE. The CDR3 has 14 residues. With 4 bases clipped from V and 4 bases from J, the junction kept 5 bases outside the gene matches. The chain links TRBV9 to TRBJ2-5; 9 nucleotides agree with TRBD1. The specimen was central memory CD4+ T cells from blood. The clonotype originates from a man between 18 and 35 years old in good health. The CDR3 spells CASSSWTGVETQYF. CDR3 nucleotide sequence: TGTGCCAGCAGCTCGTGGACAGGGGTAGAGACCCAGTACTTC.